This T cell receptor beta chain was sequenced in a study of cytomegalovirus exposure and HLA in healthy donors. Study-level points and caveats: The study designated over 150 TCR beta chains cytomegalovirus-associated. After further analysis at a later stage, some 15,000 TCR beta sequences were associated with HLA alleles at 0.05 false discovery rate. As a later analysis revealed, the rate of TCR association differed by HLA locus, with DRB1 most and HLA-C fewest.

This PCR relied on a set of 60 Vbeta primers and 13 Jbeta primers. The authors' processing: About 10 million shared chains were among roughly 81 million unique TCR beta chains counted in a later analysis. The protocol was immunoSEQ multiplex PCR, while the TCRdb copy is restricted to in-frame clones and leaves out a portion. The DNA gave D and trimming, while V, J and clone size come from that table. The repertoire includes over 120,000 clones, less than 10% of them detected once, and 1.5% to 2% sits in the top ten. A note on this clone: Its target is not known.

This CDR3 region has 14 residues. V shed 7 bases and J 5 bases; nucleotides not matched to a gene: 10. Germline CDR1 and CDR2: MDHEN and SYDVKM. This TCR was sampled from a man in his fifties in good health and CMV-seronegative. The V gene is TRBV28, the J gene TRBJ1-1, with 7 positions matching TRBD1. The sequencing sample was made of PBMCs. In DNA form, the CDR3 reads TGTGCCAGCACCCATAGGGGGCGACGGACTGAAGCTTTCTTT. It specifies CASTHRGRRTEAFF.